This T cell receptor beta chain emerged from a study of patients and donors after allogeneic stem cell transplantation. TCRdb analysed the RT-PCR reads with MiXCR anew, one entry per CDR3 protein. The sample contains about 960,000 distinct CDR3 sequences, under 20% of which appear only once. The CDR3 contains 14 residues. V was trimmed by 2 bases and J by 3 bases, leaving 10 bases between them. Per germline, CDR1 SGHVS and CDR2 FQNEAQ. This TCR derives from a human donor who was either an allogeneic HSCT recipient or a stem cell or donor lymphocyte infusion donor (not recorded which). It is not recorded whose cells these are; they may come from a transplant donor. The chain joins TRBV7-8 to TRBJ1-1; a possible D gene is TRBD1 (6 bases). The specimen sequenced was blood, either unsorted or a sorted T cell fraction (not recorded which). CDR3 nucleotide sequence: TGTGCCAGCAGCTTACGCCCAGGGGACACTGAAGCTTTCTTT. Translating gives CASSLRPGDTEAFF. Drawing the rest from reference TRBV7-8 and TRBJ1-1, the complete variable domain is GAGVSQSPRYKVAKRGQDVALRCDPISGHVSLFWYQQALGQGPEFLTYFQNEAQLDKSGLPSDRFFAERPEGSVSTLKIQRTQQEDSAVYLCASSLRPGDTEAFFGQGTRLTVV.